What follows is one T cell receptor (beta chain) and its context. The antigen remains unidentified. Profiled with immunoSEQ multiplex PCR; TCRdb holds only in-frame clones, not every one. The sample carries approximately 100,000 clones, roughly nine tenths recorded once. The sample is drawn from a study of T cell responses to AZD1222 COVID-19 vaccine. The CDR3 extends over 14 amino acids. Between the trimmed V and J ends, which lost 4 bases and 5 bases, there was a span of 15 bases. In germline, CDR1 is SGDLS, CDR2 YYNGEE. Whole-study findings and limits: Only a handful of AZD1222 recipients, roughly 6 in all, had baseline seropositivity. Researchers took repertoire samples only after the peak T cell response had come.

This rearrangement joins TRBV9 to TRBJ2-5; a possible D gene is TRBD2 (6 bases). The source material was peripheral blood, sampled on day 0 of AZD1222 vaccination. The TCR was taken from an adult in good health. The CDR3 spells CASSPHTAGETQYF. CDR3 sequence (DNA): TGTGCCAGCAGCCCACACACAGCGGGTGAGACCCAGTACTTC.